The 20 T cell receptor beta chains presented below share a single source sample, sequenced in a study of cytomegalovirus exposure and HLA in healthy donors. The PCR contained 60 Vbeta and 13 Jbeta primers. Generated by immunoSEQ multiplex PCR, the TCRdb table keeps only in-frame clones and is missing some. Here the sample spans tens of thousands of clones, almost 70% being singletons. Sequenced input: PBMCs. These receptors all come from a man aged 40-50 years in good health and CMV-seronegative.

This clone was detected a few times. This chain uses TRBV6-1 with TRBJ2-5; a weak D match, TRBD2 (5 bases). Trimming shortened V by 2 bases and J by 5 bases, and 9 bases separated the two germline ends. The germline CDR1 and CDR2 sequences are MNHNS and SASEGT. The CDR3 loop spans 13 amino acids. As DNA, the CDR3 is TGTGCCAGCAGTGAAATCTGGAGGGAGACCCAGTACTTC. Its protein is CASSEIWRETQYF.

This sequence joins TRBV7-8 and TRBJ2-5, with D perhaps TRBD1 (6 bases). V shed 1 base and J shed 1 base, with 10 bases lying between them. The germline V gene encodes CDR1 SGHVS and CDR2 FQNEAQ. This CDR3 has 15 residues. In nucleotides, the CDR3 is TGTGCCAGCAGCTTAGGTACAGGGCGCCAAGAGACCCAGTACTTC. This gives the protein CASSLGTGRQETQYF.

This clone has more than one count but fewer than ten. The V and J genes are TRBV7-9 and TRBJ1-1; D uncertain. V lost 5 bases to trimming and J lost 5 bases, with 15 bases between them. The germline CDR1 and CDR2 sequences are SEHNR and FQNEAQ (reference sequence). CDR3 length: 14 residues. CDR3 coding DNA: TGTGCCAGCAGCCCGACCGGAGGGAAGACTGAAGCTTTCTTT. Translated, it gives CASSPTGGKTEAFF.

This sequence joins TRBV5-6 and TRBJ2-7; unclear D gene. The V gene's germline CDR1 is SGHDT and CDR2 YYEEEE. The CDR3 is made up of 10 amino acids. V was pared by 3 bases and J by 6 bases, with 4 bases between. The CDR3 sequence: CASSYGEQYF. The CDR3 DNA sequence: TGTGCCAGCAGCTACGGCGAGCAGTACTTC.

The gene calls are TRBV10-3 and TRBJ1-1; D uncertain. CDR1 and CDR2 from the germline V gene are ENHRY and SYGVKD. Between the trimmed V and J ends, which lost 7 bases and 1 base, there was a span of 10 bases. CDR3 length equals 13 residues. CDR3 nucleotides: TGTGCCATCACCGAGGAAAGGAACACTGAAGCTTTCTTT. Its translation: CAITEERNTEAFF.

The chain uses TRBV5-1 and TRBJ2-5; 7 nucleotides line up with TRBD1. This CDR3 has 16 residues. Germline V gene data show CDR1 as SGHRS and CDR2 as YFSETQ. V lost 0 bases and J lost 6; bases outside the gene matches: 11. For the CDR3, the DNA is TGCGCCAGCAGCTTGGCCGTAACAGGGGACGTGAAGACCCAGTACTTC. This sequence encodes CASSLAVTGDVKTQYF.

This clone was counted a few times. The chain combines TRBV4-3 with TRBJ2-3, with a possible D match to TRBD1 (7 bases). This CDR3 region has 17 residues. CDR1 and CDR2 (germline): LGHNA, YSLEER. Deletions cut 0 bases from V and 0 bases from J, with 13 bases between. The DNA of the CDR3 is TGCGCCAGCAGCCAAGATAGGGGGCGGGGTAGCACAGATACGCAGTATTTT. As protein: CASSQDRGRGSTDTQYF.

This clone was picked up one time. The chain is built from TRBV5-1 and TRBJ1-2, with TRBD1 as a possible D gene (5 bases). With 4 bases removed from V and 10 bases from J, the gap between germline ends came to 11 bases. The germline V gene encodes CDR1 SGHRS and CDR2 YFSETQ. This CDR3 contains 11 residues. The CDR3: CASSIGQDYTF. In DNA, the CDR3 is TGCGCCAGCAGCATCGGACAAGACTACACCTTC. The full variable domain, rest sourced from reference TRBV5-1 and TRBJ1-2, is KAGVTQTPRYLIKTRGQQVTLSCSPISGHRSVSWYQQTPGQGLQFLFEYFSETQRNKGNFPGRFSGRQFSNSRSEMNVSTLELGDSALYLCASSIGQDYTFGSGTRLTVV.

This chain joins TRBV25-1 and TRBJ2-5, with D perhaps matching TRBD2 (5 bases). This CDR3 comprises 14 residues. Germline loops: CDR1 MGHDK, CDR2 SYGVNS. Trimming stripped 1 base from V and 0 bases from J, with 6 bases between. Here the CDR3 DNA reads TGTGCCAGCAGTGAATCCGGGGACCAAGAGACCCAGTACTTC. Encoded protein: CASSESGDQETQYF.

The chain couples TRBV15 to TRBJ2-1; TRBD1 matches 9 bases. The V and J ends lost 8 bases and 4 bases, in that order; junction bases with no gene match: 6. Germline V CDR1 and CDR2: LNHNV, YYDKDF (reference sequence). The CDR3 runs to 14 residues. The CDR3 loop is CATGDRVGYNEQFF. CDR3 coding DNA: TGTGCCACCGGGGACAGGGTGGGTTACAATGAGCAGTTCTTC.

The chain has TRBV7-2 and TRBJ1-1; D might be TRBD1 (5 bases). V was cut by 1 base and J by 7 bases, with 7 bases left in between. The CDR3 covers 12 residues. Germline CDR1 SGHTA, CDR2 FQGNSA. As DNA, the CDR3 is TGTGCCAGCAGCTTAGGGACACTTGAAGCTTTCTTT. Residues: CASSLGTLEAFF.

V gene TRBV14 combines with J gene TRBJ2-4; 8 positions match TRBD1. CDR3 size: 17 residues. Germline V gene data show CDR1 as SGHDN and CDR2 as FVKESK. V dropped 0 bases and J dropped 3; count of bases not matched to a gene: 7. CDR3 residues: CASSQDFRTGNKNIQYF. In DNA, the CDR3 is TGTGCCAGCAGCCAAGATTTCAGGACAGGGAACAAAAACATTCAGTACTTC.

The rearrangement uses TRBV7-3 and TRBJ1-6; 7 bases are a match to TRBD1. Germline CDR1 reads SGHTA; CDR2 reads FQGTGA. Trimming took 6 bases from V and 6 from J; bases not matched to a gene: 2. The CDR3 extends over 13 amino acids. Written as DNA, the CDR3 is TGTGCCAGCAGTACAGGGGCTAATTCACCCCTCCACTTT. Its protein product is CASSTGANSPLHF.

The CDR3 protein is CASSQQTGVNTEAFF. CDR3 DNA sequence: TGCGCCAGCAGCCAACAGACAGGGGTGAACACTGAAGCTTTCTTT. This chain joins TRBV4-1 and TRBJ1-1, with 8 bases fitting TRBD1. Germline V CDR1 and CDR2: MGHRA, YSYEKL. The CDR3 sequence is 15 residues long. V lost 2 bases, J lost 0 bases, and 2 bases stayed unmatched.

This sequence joins TRBV28 and TRBJ2-7; 8 nucleotides agree with TRBD1. This CDR3 spans 16 amino acids. Trimming took 7 bases from V and 2 from J; bases not matched to a gene: 13. Germline CDR1 and CDR2: MDHEN and SYDVKM. The CDR3 here is CASNIQGVFKAYEQYF. CDR3 bases: TGTGCCAGCAACATACAGGGGGTCTTCAAGGCCTACGAGCAGTACTTC.

The chain recombines TRBV28 with TRBJ2-7, with 9 bases identical to TRBD1. Germline CDR1 reads MDHEN; CDR2 reads SYDVKM. J was trimmed by 6 bases and V by 5 bases; bases with no gene match: 11. The CDR3 length is 15 residues. The CDR3 region has the DNA TGTGCCAGCAGTCATACGGGACAGGGCGCGGGCGAGCAGTACTTC. Its protein product is CASSHTGQGAGEQYF.

In its sample, this clone is medium-sized (0.01 to 0.1%). The chain is built from TRBV4-2 and TRBJ2-7; TRBD1 aligns across 7 bases. Unmatched junction bases numbered 5, after V lost 0 bases and J lost 0 bases. CDR1 and CDR2 from the germline V gene are LGHNA and YNFKEQ. The CDR3 has 16 amino acids. Here the CDR3 DNA reads TGTGCCAGCAGCCAAGAAGAAGGGGGCCCCTCCTACGAGCAGTACTTC. It yields the protein CASSQEEGGPSYEQYF.

The rearrangement uses TRBV5-6 and TRBJ2-1; the D is unclear. Germline-derived CDR1 and CDR2 are SGHDT and YYEEEE. The CDR3 loop spans 14 amino acids. V was clipped by 4 bases and J by 2 bases, with 10 bases between them. CDR3 protein: CASSGQPAYNEQFF. In DNA form, the CDR3 reads TGTGCCAGCAGCGGGCAGCCGGCCTACAATGAGCAGTTCTTC.

The chain is built from TRBV30 and TRBJ2-7; the D gene is possibly TRBD1 (5 bases). Trimming took off 3 bases at V and 0 bases at J, with 12 bases between the two ends. Germline V gene data show CDR1 as GTSNPN and CDR2 as SVGIG (reference sequence). The CDR3 loop spans 14 amino acids. Here the CDR3 DNA reads TGTGCCTGGAGCGAGGACACGCTCTCCTACGAGCAGTACTTC. It translates to CAWSEDTLSYEQYF.

The rearrangement uses TRBV5-1 and TRBJ1-1, with D unclear. This CDR3 contains 14 residues. V was shortened by 1 base and J by 5 bases, with 12 bases between the two germline ends. Looked up from germline, CDR1 is SGHRS and CDR2 is YFSETQ. CDR3 region: CASSLQVSGTEAFF. CDR3 nucleotide sequence: TGCGCCAGCAGCTTGCAGGTCTCGGGGACTGAAGCTTTCTTT.